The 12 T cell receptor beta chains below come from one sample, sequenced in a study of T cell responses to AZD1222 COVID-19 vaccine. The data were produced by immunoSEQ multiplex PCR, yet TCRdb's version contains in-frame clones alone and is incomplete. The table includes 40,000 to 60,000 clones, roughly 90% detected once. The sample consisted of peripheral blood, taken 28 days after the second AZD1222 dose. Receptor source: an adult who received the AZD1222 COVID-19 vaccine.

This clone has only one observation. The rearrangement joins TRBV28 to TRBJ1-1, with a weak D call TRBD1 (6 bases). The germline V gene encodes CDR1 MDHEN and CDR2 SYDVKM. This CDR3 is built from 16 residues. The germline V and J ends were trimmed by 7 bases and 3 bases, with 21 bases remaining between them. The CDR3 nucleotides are TGTGCCAGCACCCCGGGACACAATTACGAGGACACTGAAGCTTTCTTT. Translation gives CASTPGHNYEDTEAFF.

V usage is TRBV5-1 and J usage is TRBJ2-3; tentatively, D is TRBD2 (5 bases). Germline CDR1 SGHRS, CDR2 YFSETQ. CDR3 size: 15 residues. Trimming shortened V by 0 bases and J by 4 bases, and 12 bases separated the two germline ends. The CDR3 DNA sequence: TGCGCCAGCAGCTTGGCCTGGGGAGTCGCAGATACGCAGTATTTT. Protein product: CASSLAWGVADTQYF.

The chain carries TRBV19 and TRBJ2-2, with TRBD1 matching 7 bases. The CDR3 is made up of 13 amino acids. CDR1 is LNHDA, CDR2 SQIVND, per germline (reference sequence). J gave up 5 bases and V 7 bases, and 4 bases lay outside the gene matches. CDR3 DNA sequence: TGTGCCAGTAACAGGGGAATAACCGGGGAGCTGTTTTTT. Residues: CASNRGITGELFF.

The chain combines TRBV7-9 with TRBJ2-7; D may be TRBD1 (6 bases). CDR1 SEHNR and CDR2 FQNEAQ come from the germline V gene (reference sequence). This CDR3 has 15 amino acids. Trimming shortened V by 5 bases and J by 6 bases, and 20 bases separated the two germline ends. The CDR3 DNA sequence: TGTGCCAGCAGCCAGGGGCTCGGGATTAGGGGCGAGCAGTACTTC. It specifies CASSQGLGIRGEQYF.

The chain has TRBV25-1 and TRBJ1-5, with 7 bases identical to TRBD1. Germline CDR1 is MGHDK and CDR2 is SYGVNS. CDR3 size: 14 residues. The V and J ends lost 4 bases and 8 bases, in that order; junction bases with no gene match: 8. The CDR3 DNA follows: TGTGCCAGCAGTGGTTGGGACAGCCAAAAGCCCCAGCATTTT. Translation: CASSGWDSQKPQHF.

CDR3 region: CSASKGGDPTYNEQFF. Written as DNA, the CDR3 is TGCAGTGCTAGTAAGGGGGGAGACCCCACATACAATGAGCAGTTCTTC. The gene calls are TRBV20-1 and TRBJ2-1; D assignment may be TRBD1 or TRBD2 (6 bases each). This CDR3 has 16 residues. The V and J ends lost 3 bases and 4 bases respectively, with 19 bases between them. Per the germline V gene, CDR1 is DFQATT and CDR2 is SNEGSKA (reference sequence).

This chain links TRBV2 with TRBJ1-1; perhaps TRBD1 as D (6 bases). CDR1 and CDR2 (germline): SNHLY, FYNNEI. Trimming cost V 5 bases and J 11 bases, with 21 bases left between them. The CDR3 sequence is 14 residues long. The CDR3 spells CASSFPNLRGQAFF. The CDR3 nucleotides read TGTGCCAGCAGTTTCCCAAACCTCCGGGGGCAGGCTTTCTTT.

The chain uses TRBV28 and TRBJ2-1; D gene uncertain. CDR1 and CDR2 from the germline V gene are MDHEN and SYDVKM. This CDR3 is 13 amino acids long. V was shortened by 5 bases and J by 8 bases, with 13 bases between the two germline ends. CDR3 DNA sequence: TGTGCCAGCAGTCCTTGGACGCCCGATGAGCAGTTCTTC. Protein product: CASSPWTPDEQFF. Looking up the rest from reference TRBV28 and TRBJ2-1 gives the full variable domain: DVKVTQSSRYLVKRTGEKVFLECVQDMDHENMFWYRQDPGLGLRLIYFSYDVKMKEKGDIPEGYSVSREKKERFSLILESASTNQTSMYLCASSPWTPDEQFFGPGTRLTVL.

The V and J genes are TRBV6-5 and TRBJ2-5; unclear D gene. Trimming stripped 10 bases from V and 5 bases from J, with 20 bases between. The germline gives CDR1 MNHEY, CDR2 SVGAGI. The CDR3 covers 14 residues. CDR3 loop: CATPPSRDAETQYF. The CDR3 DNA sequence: TGTGCCACTCCGCCAAGTAGGGATGCCGAGACCCAGTACTTC.

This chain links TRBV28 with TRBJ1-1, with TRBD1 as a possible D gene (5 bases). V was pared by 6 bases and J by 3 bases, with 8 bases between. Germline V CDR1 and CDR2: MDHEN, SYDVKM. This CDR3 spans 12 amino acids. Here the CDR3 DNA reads TGTGCCAGCAGGGAGACAGACACTGAAGCTTTCTTT. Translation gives CASRETDTEAFF. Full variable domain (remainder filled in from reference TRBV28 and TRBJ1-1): DVKVTQSSRYLVKRTGEKVFLECVQDMDHENMFWYRQDPGLGLRLIYFSYDVKMKEKGDIPEGYSVSREKKERFSLILESASTNQTSMYLCASRETDTEAFFGQGTRLTVV.

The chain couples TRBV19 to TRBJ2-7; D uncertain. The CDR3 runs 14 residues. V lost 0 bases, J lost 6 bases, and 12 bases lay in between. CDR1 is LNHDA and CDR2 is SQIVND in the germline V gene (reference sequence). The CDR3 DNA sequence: TGTGCCAGTAGTATAGAAGCCCAGAAGGCCGAGCAGTACTTC. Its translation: CASSIEAQKAEQYF.

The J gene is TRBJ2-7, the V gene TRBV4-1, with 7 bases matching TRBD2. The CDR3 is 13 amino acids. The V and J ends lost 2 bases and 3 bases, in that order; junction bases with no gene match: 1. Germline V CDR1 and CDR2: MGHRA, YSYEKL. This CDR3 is CASSQWEGYEQYF. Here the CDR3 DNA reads TGCGCCAGCAGCCAATGGGAGGGCTACGAGCAGTACTTC.